A single sample is the source of the 28 T cell receptor beta chains below, sequenced in a study of identical twins. Via MiXCR, TCRdb re-called the 5' RACE reads, giving one row per CDR3 protein. The repertoire holds nearly 650,000 distinct CDR3 sequences, with 7.1% as singletons. The same data also contributed to another study, on yellow fever vaccine responses in identical twins.

Specimen: PBMCs. The receptors stem from a woman under 30 in good health.

This clonotype was observed many times. The chain carries TRBV10-3 and TRBJ2-3; 7 nucleotides agree with TRBD2. The germline V gene has CDR1 ENHRY and CDR2 SYGVKD. With 8 bases clipped from V and 2 bases from J, the junction kept 10 bases outside the gene matches. The CDR3 covers 15 residues. The CDR3 loop is CAISGGEGPTDTQYF. CDR3 sequence (DNA): TGTGCCATCTCTGGGGGGGAAGGACCCACAGATACGCAGTATTTT.

This clonotype was counted many times. The chain recombines TRBV12-3 or TRBV12-4 with TRBJ2-7; the D call may be TRBD1 or TRBD2 (5 bases each). V was pared by 3 bases and J by 0 bases, with 9 bases between. The CDR3 totals 14 residues. The CDR3 sequence: CASSLGESSYEQYF. DNA for the CDR3: TGTGCCAGCAGTTTGGGGGAGAGCTCCTACGAGCAGTACTTC.

This clonotype was recorded many times. The V call is TRBV6-1, the J call TRBJ2-7, with 9 bases that match TRBD2. V was clipped by 4 bases and J by 2 bases; unmatched bases: 3. The CDR3 extends over 14 amino acids. CDR1 MNHNS and CDR2 SASEGT come from the germline V gene. For the CDR3, the DNA is TGTGCCAGCAGTGTCCTAGCGGGGCCCTACGAGCAGTACTTC. Amino acid sequence: CASSVLAGPYEQYF.

This clonotype was observed at least ten times. J is TRBJ2-1 and V is TRBV7-3; the D gene could be TRBD1 or TRBD2 (5 bases each). The CDR3 length is 18 residues. The germline V gene encodes CDR1 SGHTA and CDR2 FQGTGA. V dropped 2 bases and J dropped 4 bases, with 21 bases sitting between them. In DNA, the CDR3 is TGTGCCAGCAGCTTATGGAAGGGGCTAGCACGAGAATACAATGAGCAGTTCTTC. This encodes CASSLWKGLAREYNEQFF. The whole variable domain, filled in from reference TRBV7-3 and TRBJ2-1, reads GAGVSQTPSNKVTEKGKYVELRCDPISGHTALYWYRQSLGQGPEFLIYFQGTGAADDSGLPNDRFFAVRPEGSVSTLKIQRTERGDSAVYLCASSLWKGLAREYNEQFFGPGTRLTVL.

A few counts support this clonotype. The rearrangement links TRBV11-2 to TRBJ2-5; a possible D gene is TRBD2 (5 bases). The CDR3 is 14 amino acids. V shed 0 bases and J shed 5 bases, with 10 bases lying between them. Germline-derived CDR1 and CDR2 are SGHAT and FQNNGV. CDR3 bases: TGTGCCAGCAGCTTAGATGCTAGCTGGGAGACCCAGTACTTC. Translating gives CASSLDASWETQYF.

The sample holds a few counts of this clonotype. The chain carries TRBV5-1 and TRBJ2-5; 7 bases are shared with TRBD1. This CDR3 comprises 16 residues. J was trimmed by 1 base and V by 4 bases; bases with no gene match: 10. The germline CDR1 and CDR2 sequences are SGHRS and YFSETQ. The CDR3 is CASSPSRQGPQETQYF. In DNA, the CDR3 is TGCGCCAGCAGCCCTAGTCGACAGGGCCCCCAAGAGACCCAGTACTTC.

This clonotype was counted between two and nine times. The chain links TRBV7-8 to TRBJ2-2, with D maybe TRBD1 (6 bases). There are 20 residues in the CDR3. Trimming shortened V by 8 bases and J by 0 bases, and 28 bases separated the two germline ends. Germline CDR1 is SGHVS and CDR2 is FQNEAQ. This CDR3 is CASLGLGQGNRATNTGELFF. CDR3 nucleotide sequence: TGTGCCAGCCTGGGGTTGGGTCAGGGGAACAGGGCCACGAACACCGGGGAGCTGTTTTTT.

The rearrangement links TRBV2 to TRBJ2-7, with D possibly matching TRBD2 (6 bases). The ends were cut back, 1 base at V and 0 bases at J, with 19 bases in the middle. The CDR3 is made up of 18 amino acids. Germline V gives CDR1 SNHLY, CDR2 FYNNEI. The CDR3 DNA follows: TGTGCCAGCAGTGAAGGGGCAGCGGGTGAGTGGAGCTCCTACGAGCAGTACGTC. Its protein product is CASSEGAAGEWSSYEQYV.

At least ten counts were recorded for this clonotype. This rearrangement joins TRBV10-3 to TRBJ2-2; D is ambiguous. The V gene's germline CDR1 is ENHRY and CDR2 SYGVKD. Trimming removed 0 bases from V and 3 bases from J, with 8 bases in between. This CDR3 has 15 residues. CDR3 region: CAISESTGYTGELFF. The CDR3 DNA sequence: TGTGCCATCAGTGAGTCGACTGGGTACACCGGGGAGCTGTTTTTT.

The chain couples TRBV7-8 to TRBJ2-7, with 8 bases lining up with TRBD1. The V and J ends lost 5 bases and 4 bases, in that order; junction bases with no gene match: 10. This CDR3 is 15 amino acids long. Germline assignment: CDR1 SGHVS and CDR2 FQNEAQ. CDR3 nucleotides: TGTGCCAGCAGCCCCCGACAGGGGACCAGGTACGAGCAGTACTTC. Its translation is CASSPRQGTRYEQYF.

The chain carries TRBV5-1 and TRBJ2-5, with 11 nucleotides matching TRBD2. Germline V gene sequence: CDR1 SGHRS, CDR2 YFSETQ. V lost 3 bases, J lost 5 bases, and 6 bases stayed unmatched. This CDR3 has 15 amino acids. CDR3 coding DNA: TGCGCCAGCAGCTCTAGCGGGGGGCCGGGGGAGACCCAGTACTTC. Amino acid sequence: CASSSSGGPGETQYF.

This chain joins TRBV28 and TRBJ2-7; 9 nucleotides line up with TRBD2. CDR1 and CDR2 (germline): MDHEN, SYDVKM. V was pared by 2 bases and J by 0 bases, with 2 bases of the junction left unmatched. The CDR3 consists of 15 residues. CDR3 region: CASSLPSGNSYEQYF. The CDR3 nucleotides are TGTGCCAGCAGTTTACCTAGCGGGAACTCCTACGAGCAGTACTTC. Full variable domain (remainder filled in from reference TRBV28 and TRBJ2-7): DVKVTQSSRYLVKRTGEKVFLECVQDMDHENMFWYRQDPGLGLRLIYFSYDVKMKEKGDIPEGYSVSREKKERFSLILESASTNQTSMYLCASSLPSGNSYEQYFGPGTRLTVT.

This clonotype was detected only a few times. CDR3 loop: CAREQGTPISYEQYF. The DNA for the CDR3 is TGTGCCAGAGAACAGGGTACCCCAATCTCCTACGAGCAGTACTTC. The J gene is TRBJ2-7, the V gene TRBV28; tentative D call: TRBD1 (6 bases). The germline gives CDR1 MDHEN, CDR2 SYDVKM. Trimming pared 9 bases from V and 0 bases from J, leaving 18 bases between. The CDR3 extends over 15 amino acids.

There are many counts of this clonotype. Written as DNA, the CDR3 is TGTGCCAGCAGCTTACTGGGGGCGAACACCGGGGAGCTGTTTTTT. The encoded protein is CASSLLGANTGELFF. The rearrangement links TRBV7-9 to TRBJ2-2; TRBD1 or TRBD2 may be the D gene (5 bases each). CDR3 length: 15 amino acids. Trimming cost V 2 bases and J 0 bases, with 7 bases left between them. Germline values: CDR1 SEHNR, CDR2 FQNEAQ (reference sequence).

This clonotype was seen ten or more times. The chain has TRBV5-6 and TRBJ1-2, with 8 bases matching TRBD1. The CDR3 extends over 14 amino acids. V was pared by 4 bases and J by 8 bases, with 10 bases of the junction left unmatched. Germline loops: CDR1 SGHDT, CDR2 YYEEEE. The CDR3 nucleotides read TGTGCCAGCAGCGCAGGACAGGGCGTGTGGGGCTACACCTTC. It is translated as CASSAGQGVWGYTF. Full variable domain (missing parts from reference TRBV5-6 and TRBJ1-2): DAGVTQSPTHLIKTRGQQVTLRCSPKSGHDTVSWYQQALGQGPQFIFQYYEEEERQRGNFPDRFSGHQFPNYSSELNVNALLLGDSALYLCASSAGQGVWGYTFGSGTRLTVV.

The rearrangement joins TRBV7-9 to TRBJ2-5; a weak D match, TRBD1 (6 bases). The germline V gene encodes CDR1 SEHNR and CDR2 FQNEAQ (reference sequence). The CDR3 sequence is 14 residues long. The V gene lost 5 bases and the J gene lost 3 bases, with 13 bases spanning the gap. This CDR3 is CASSQGAGEETQYF. DNA for the CDR3: TGTGCCAGCAGCCAAGGTGCAGGGGAAGAGACCCAGTACTTC.

This clonotype turned up a few times. The V call is TRBV20-1, the J call TRBJ2-1; TRBD2 matches at 10 bases. With 6 bases clipped from V and 2 bases from J, the junction kept 4 bases outside the gene matches. Germline values: CDR1 DFQATT, CDR2 SNEGSKA (reference sequence). The CDR3 is 14 amino acids. The CDR3 DNA is TGCAGTGCCCCGCTAGCGGGGGCCTACAATGAGCAGTTCTTC. It is translated as CSAPLAGAYNEQFF.

This clonotype appeared many times. The V gene is TRBV29-1, the J gene TRBJ1-5; 10 bases align to TRBD1. Germline CDR1 is SQVTM and CDR2 is ANQGSEA. The CDR3 runs to 14 residues. With 4 bases clipped from V and 3 bases from J, the junction kept 3 bases outside the gene matches. CDR3 in amino acids: CSVVGTGANQPQHF. The CDR3 nucleotides are TGCAGCGTTGTTGGGACAGGGGCCAATCAGCCCCAGCATTTT.

This clonotype appeared a few times. The chain couples TRBV11-2 to TRBJ2-1, with D uncertain. The CDR3 has 18 amino acids. V was clipped by 0 bases and J by 0 bases, with 15 bases between them. The germline V gene encodes CDR1 SGHAT and CDR2 FQNNGV. CDR3 bases: TGTGCCAGCAGCTTAGATCCCTTCCGGGTGAGCTCCTACAATGAGCAGTTCTTC. As protein: CASSLDPFRVSSYNEQFF.

In its sample, this clonotype was seen a few times. This chain links TRBV9 with TRBJ2-5; no definite D call. There are 17 residues in the CDR3. Germline CDR1 SGDLS, CDR2 YYNGEE. V was shortened by 3 bases and J by 5 bases, with 23 bases between the two germline ends. The CDR3 is CASSAMPDAPVSETQYF. The DNA of the CDR3 is TGTGCCAGCAGCGCGATGCCGGACGCCCCGGTGTCGGAGACCCAGTACTTC.

CDR3 nucleotide sequence: TGTGCCACCAGCAGCCCCACTACAGGGCTAAATGAGCAGTTCTTC. Protein sequence: CATSSPTTGLNEQFF. The chain recombines TRBV15 with TRBJ2-1; possibly TRBD1 for D (6 bases). This CDR3 is 15 amino acids long. V was clipped by 3 bases and J by 7 bases, with 16 bases between them. CDR1 and CDR2 (germline): LNHNV, YYDKDF (reference sequence). The entire variable domain, with the rest obtained from reference TRBV15 and TRBJ2-1, is as follows: DAMVIQNPRYQVTQFGKPVTLSCSQTLNHNVMYWYQQKSSQAPKLLFHYYDKDFNNEADTPDNFQSRRPNTSFCFLDIRSPGLGDTAMYLCATSSPTTGLNEQFFGPGTRLTVL.

This clonotype appeared many times. The rearrangement uses TRBV10-3 and TRBJ1-1, with 10 bases that match TRBD1. The germline gives CDR1 ENHRY, CDR2 SYGVKD. J was trimmed by 2 bases and V by 10 bases; bases with no gene match: 13. This CDR3 comprises 16 residues. CDR3 nucleotides: TGTGCCACCCGGCCCGGGACAGGGGAGGTAAACACTGAAGCTTTCTTT. As protein: CATRPGTGEVNTEAFF.

This clonotype appeared a few times. The V and J genes are TRBV5-1 and TRBJ2-1; tentative D call: TRBD1 (6 bases). Trimming took off 0 bases at V and 7 bases at J, with 11 bases between the two ends. The CDR3 is 14 amino acids. The V gene's germline CDR1 is SGHRS and CDR2 YFSETQ. In DNA, the CDR3 is TGCGCCAGCAGCTTGGCCCTCGGGACAAATGAGCAGTTCTTC. As protein: CASSLALGTNEQFF.

The sample holds many counts of this clonotype. The rearrangement links TRBV12-3 or TRBV12-4 to TRBJ2-1; D is unclear. V dropped 2 bases and J dropped 9 bases, with 5 bases sitting between them. The CDR3 consists of 11 residues. The CDR3 bases are TGTGCCAGCAGTTTACTTGGTGAGCAGTTCTTC. Translation: CASSLLGEQFF.

In the case of this clonotype: The junction departs from the called germline gene at one end, perhaps through a read error. The chain couples TRBV20-1 to TRBJ2-2; D uncertain. The CDR3 is 13 residues long. The germline gives CDR1 DFQATT, CDR2 SNEGSKA (reference sequence). The CDR3 here is CCAKGTNTGELFF. In DNA form, the CDR3 reads TGCTGTGCTAAAGGCACAAACACCGGGGAGCTGTTTTTT.

The genes are TRBV28 and TRBJ2-1; 10 nucleotides align to TRBD2. V dropped 9 bases and J dropped 7; count of bases not matched to a gene: 15. Per the germline V gene, CDR1 is MDHEN and CDR2 is SYDVKM. The CDR3 runs to 16 residues. The CDR3, as DNA: TGTGCCAGTAGGTCCTCAGCGGGAGGGCCGTATAATGAGCAGTTCTTC. Residues: CASRSSAGGPYNEQFF.

There are many counts of this clonotype. This chain links TRBV2 with TRBJ2-5, with 9 bases fitting TRBD2. The CDR3 is 15 amino acids. Looked up from germline, CDR1 is SNHLY and CDR2 is FYNNEI. V lost 4 bases to trimming and J lost 2 bases; unmatched junction nucleotides: 5. The CDR3 DNA reads as TGTGCCAGCAGTGGGGGACTAGCAATACAAGAGACCCAGTACTTC. The encoded protein is CASSGGLAIQETQYF.

This clonotype has a handful of counts. V gene TRBV6-1 combines with J gene TRBJ1-1; D ambiguous. The ends were cut back, 0 bases at V and 1 base at J, with 9 bases in the middle. Germline V gene lookup returns CDR1 MNHNS and CDR2 SASEGT. There are 15 residues in the CDR3. The CDR3 loop reads CASSEAGRPNTEAFF. CDR3 DNA sequence: TGTGCCAGCAGTGAAGCGGGCAGGCCGAACACTGAAGCTTTCTTT.